A selection of T cell receptor beta chains follows, all from one sample in a study of blood T cell repertoires in COVID-19. Clones were sequenced by immunoSEQ multiplex PCR, and TCRdb holds only the in-frame ones, with some missing. The sample comprises roughly 120,000 clones, less than 85% of which are singletons, and 0.7% to 1% rests with the top ten. Material for sequencing was peripheral blood. The receptors were gathered from a human donor with acute or convalescent COVID-19. The donor label of this sample is uncertain. CDR3s include the opening cysteine and the closing phenylalanine or tryptophan. The D gene is left open where the match is weak. The listing skips clone size in some rows; elsewhere it reads once, few, many or a size class.

>.|TRBV23-1|.|TRBJ1-3
CASSQSPLPDDWLSGNTIYF
TGCGCCAGCAGTCAATCTCCGCTACCTGATGACTGGCTGTCTGGAAACACCATATATTTT
>.|TRBV7-9|TRBD1|TRBJ2-2
CASSRPGTGGNYPGELFF
TGTGCCAGCAGCCGACCCGGGACAGGGGGGAATTATCCCGGGGAGCTGTTTTTT
>.|TRBV3-1/TRBV3-2|TRBD2|TRBJ2-7
CASSQASGGFYEQYF
TGTGCCAGCAGCCAAGCTAGCGGGGGGTTCTACGAGCAGTACTTC
>.|TRBV2|.|TRBJ1-6
CASSQGGVSPLHF
TGTGCCAGCAGCCAAGGCGGGGTCTCACCCCTCCACTTT
>few|TRBV12-3/TRBV12-4|.|TRBJ2-3
CASSRGTDTQYF
TGTGCCAGCAGCCGGGGGACAGATACGCAGTATTTT
>.|TRBV19|TRBD1|TRBJ2-7
CASSRQGALDEQYF
TGTGCCAGTAGTAGGCAGGGGGCTCTGGACGAGCAGTACTTC
>.|TRBV24-1|.|TRBJ1-2
CATSDRDIWYGYTF
TGTGCCACCAGTGATCGGGACATTTGGTATGGCTACACCTTC
>few|TRBV28|.|TRBJ1-5
CASSLWGGQPQHF
TGTGCCAGCAGTTTATGGGGGGGGCAGCCCCAGCATTTT
>.|TRBV10-2|.|TRBJ1-1
CASSEEGYTEAFF
TGCGCCAGCAGTGAGGAGGGATATACTGAAGCTTTCTTT
>.|TRBV18|TRBD1|TRBJ1-1
CASSPLQGADTEAFF
TGTGCCAGCTCACCACTACAGGGGGCTGACACTGAAGCTTTCTTT
>.|TRBV9|.|TRBJ1-4
CASSPGNGGGEKLFF
TGTGCCAGCAGCCCCGGGAACGGGGGAGGGGAAAAACTGTTTTTT
>few|TRBV9|TRBD1|TRBJ1-2
CASSVGDRSNYGYTF
TGTGCCAGCAGCGTGGGGGACAGATCTAACTATGGCTACACCTTC
>.|TRBV2|.|TRBJ2-7
CASKDWKIYEQYF
TGTGCCAGCAAGGACTGGAAAATCTACGAGCAGTACTTC
>few|TRBV10-2|TRBD1|TRBJ1-5
CASSGGQVDQPQHF
TGCGCCAGCAGTGGCGGACAGGTGGATCAGCCCCAGCATTTT
>once|TRBV7-6|.|TRBJ2-2
CASSSGGGLNTGELFF
TGTGCCAGCAGCTCGGGAGGGGGCCTGAACACCGGGGAGCTGTTTTTT
>.|TRBV7-2|.|TRBJ2-7
CASSLDGGHSYEQYF
TGTGCCAGCAGCTTAGACGGGGGGCACTCCTACGAGCAGTACTTC